The T cell receptor beta chain under discussion was sequenced for a study of cytomegalovirus exposure and HLA in healthy donors. Primers included in the PCR were 60 Vbeta and 13 Jbeta primers. Sequencing was performed with immunoSEQ multiplex PCR; in TCRdb, only in-frame clones are kept and a portion is missing. The sample records about 150,000 clones, over 70% being singletons. Despite likely unrecorded immune exposures, the donors were nominally healthy at the time of sampling. With respect to this clone: What it binds is unknown.

This CDR3 region has 13 residues. The ends were cut back, 6 bases at V and 2 bases at J, with 10 bases in the middle. In germline, CDR1 is ENHRY, CDR2 SYGVKD. Regarding the study as a whole: 164 TCR beta chains were listed as cytomegalovirus-associated. The likely explanation for a cluster of highly shared sequence variants was sequencing artifact. Later genetic work tied a missense DCLRE1C variant to beta-chain V and J trimming.

V usage is TRBV10-3 and J usage is TRBJ1-2; tentatively, D is TRBD1 (6 bases). Sequenced input: PBMCs. The receptor was derived from a woman in her forties or fifties in good health and CMV-seropositive. The CDR3 is CAISYGQNYGYTF. CDR3 bases: TGTGCCATCAGCTACGGACAGAACTATGGCTACACCTTC.